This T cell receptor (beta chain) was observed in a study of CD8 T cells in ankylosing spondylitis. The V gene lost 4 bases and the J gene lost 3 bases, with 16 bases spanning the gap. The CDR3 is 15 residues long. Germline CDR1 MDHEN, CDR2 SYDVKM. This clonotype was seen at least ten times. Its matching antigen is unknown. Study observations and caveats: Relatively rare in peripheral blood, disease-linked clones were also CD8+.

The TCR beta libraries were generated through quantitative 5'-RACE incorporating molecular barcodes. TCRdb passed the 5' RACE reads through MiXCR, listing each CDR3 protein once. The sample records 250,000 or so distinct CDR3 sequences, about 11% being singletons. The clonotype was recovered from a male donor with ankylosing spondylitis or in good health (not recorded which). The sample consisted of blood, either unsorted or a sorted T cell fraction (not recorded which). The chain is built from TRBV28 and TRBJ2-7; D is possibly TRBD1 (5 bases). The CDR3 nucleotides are TGTGCCAGCAGTTCAATTGACAGTCTGGACTACGAGCAGTACTTC. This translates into CASSSIDSLDYEQYF.